Given below is one T cell receptor (beta chain) in context. Its antigen is still unknown. The CDR3 does not end in the conserved phenylalanine or tryptophan, so this is likely a read error. The data were obtained in a study of CD8+CD57+ T cells in acquired aplastic anemia. Whole-study context: The mean DNA yield obtained from sorted CD4+ and CD8+ cells came to approximately 3.2 ug. Overall study findings and caveats: Shared by patients and controls, 25 to 30 CD8+ CDR3s were abundant in patients. The CD8+ Simpson's diversity of patients and controls was not significantly different.

The CDR3 is 15 amino acids. The trim removed 6 bases at V and 0 bases at J, leaving 7 bases unmatched. Germline V gives CDR1 SEHNR, CDR2 FQNEAQ (reference sequence). The template used for profiling TCR beta VDJ and CDR3 was genomic DNA. Each CDR3 protein gets one entry after TCRdb re-called the reads with MiXCR. The sample has approximately 200,000 distinct CDR3 sequences; 64% are singletons. This TCR was sampled from a human donor with severe aplastic anemia or a healthy control (not recorded which). Sequenced material: sorted CD4+, CD8+, or CD8+CD57+ T cells (not recorded which) from PBMCs. The rearrangement joins TRBV7-9 to TRBJ1-2; 7 bases are a match to TRBD1. The CDR3 coding sequence is TGTGCCAGCAGTCAAGGACAGGCCACTAACTATGGCTACACCTTA. Residues: CASSQGQATNYGYTL.